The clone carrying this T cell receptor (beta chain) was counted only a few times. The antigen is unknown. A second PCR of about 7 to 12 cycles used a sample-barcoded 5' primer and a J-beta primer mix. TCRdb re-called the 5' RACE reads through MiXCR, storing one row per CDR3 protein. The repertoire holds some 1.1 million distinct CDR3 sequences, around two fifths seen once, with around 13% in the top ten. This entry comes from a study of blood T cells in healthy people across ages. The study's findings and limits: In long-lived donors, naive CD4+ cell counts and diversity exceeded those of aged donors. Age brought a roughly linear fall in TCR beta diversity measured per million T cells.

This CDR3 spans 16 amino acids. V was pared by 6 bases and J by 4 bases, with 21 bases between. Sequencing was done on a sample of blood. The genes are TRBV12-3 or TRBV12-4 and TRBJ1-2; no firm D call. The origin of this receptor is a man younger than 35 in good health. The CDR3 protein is CASSAFDTPAGYGYTF. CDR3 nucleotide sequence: TGTGCCAGCAGCGCATTTGACACCCCAGCGGGCTATGGCTACACCTTC.